The clone carrying this T cell receptor beta chain appeared once. The PCR made use of 60 Vbeta and 13 Jbeta primers. The data were produced by immunoSEQ multiplex PCR, yet TCRdb's version contains in-frame clones alone and is incomplete. The table has about 77,000 clones, 78% seen once. The CDR3 totals 16 residues. The sample belongs to a study of cytomegalovirus exposure and HLA in healthy donors. What was sequenced was PBMCs. The chain has TRBV21-1 and TRBJ2-7; the table's TRBD2 call for D was not verified on the DNA. TRBV21-1 is classified as a pseudogene. This sequence was found in a man aged 35-49 years in good health and CMV-seronegative. The CDR3: CASSKGSDSGSYEQYF. As DNA, the CDR3 is TGTGCCAGCAGCAAAGGGAGCGATTCGGGCTCCTACGAGCAGTACTTC.